This T cell receptor (beta chain) came from a study of blood T cells in healthy people across ages. Overall study results and limits: Unknown CMV status may confound age-related changes in expanded clones. Comparison with aged donors showed that long-lived donors had more naive CD4+ cells and higher diversity.

Alongside a J-beta primer mix, a sample-barcoded 5' primer served in a second PCR lasting about 6 to 11 cycles. TCRdb reprocessed the 5' RACE reads with MiXCR, giving one entry per CDR3 protein. Of about 970,000 distinct CDR3 sequences listed, 51% are singletons. V lost 1 base to trimming and J lost 0 bases; unmatched junction nucleotides: 8. The CDR3 covers 18 residues. In germline, CDR1 is SQVTM, CDR2 ANQGSEA. As to this clonotype: Its antigen is still unknown.

The clonotype was recovered from a woman aged 55-75 years in good health. Material for sequencing was blood. V usage is TRBV29-1 and J usage is TRBJ2-1, with 11 bases lining up with TRBD2. For the CDR3, the DNA is TGCAGCGTTGAAGCTAGCGGGAGGCACGCGAGCTCCTACAATGAGCAGTTCTTC. As protein: CSVEASGRHASSYNEQFF.